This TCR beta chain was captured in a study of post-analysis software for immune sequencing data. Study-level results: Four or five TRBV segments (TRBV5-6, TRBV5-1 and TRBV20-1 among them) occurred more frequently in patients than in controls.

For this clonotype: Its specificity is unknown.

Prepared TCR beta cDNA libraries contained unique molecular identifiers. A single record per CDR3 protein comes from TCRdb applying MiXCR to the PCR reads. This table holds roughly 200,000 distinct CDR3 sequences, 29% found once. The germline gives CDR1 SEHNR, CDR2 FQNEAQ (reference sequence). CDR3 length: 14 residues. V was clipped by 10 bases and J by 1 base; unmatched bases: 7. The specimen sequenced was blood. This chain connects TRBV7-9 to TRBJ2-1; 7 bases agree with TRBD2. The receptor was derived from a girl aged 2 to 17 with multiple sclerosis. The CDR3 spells CATRGAGSYNEQFF. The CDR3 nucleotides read TGTGCCACGAGAGGAGCGGGATCCTACAATGAGCAGTTCTTC.